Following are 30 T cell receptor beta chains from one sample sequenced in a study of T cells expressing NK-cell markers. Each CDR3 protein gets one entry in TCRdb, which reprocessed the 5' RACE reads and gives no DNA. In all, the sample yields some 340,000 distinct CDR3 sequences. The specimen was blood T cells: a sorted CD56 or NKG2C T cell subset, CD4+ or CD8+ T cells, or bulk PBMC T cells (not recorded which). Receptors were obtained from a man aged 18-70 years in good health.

CDR3: CASSVNEKLFF. The chain carries TRBV11-1 and TRBJ1-4. CDR1 SGHAT and CDR2 FQDESV come from the germline V gene (reference sequence). CDR3 size: 11 residues. The full variable domain, its missing parts supplied by reference TRBV11-1 and TRBJ1-4, is EAEVAQSPRYKITEKSQAVAFWCDPISGHATLYWYRQILGQGPELLVQFQDESVVDDSQLPKDRFSAERLKGVDSTLKIQPAELGDSAMYLCASSVNEKLFFGSGTQLSVL.

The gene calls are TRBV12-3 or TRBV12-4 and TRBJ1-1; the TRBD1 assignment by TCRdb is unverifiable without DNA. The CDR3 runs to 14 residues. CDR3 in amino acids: CASRNMGPNTEAFF.

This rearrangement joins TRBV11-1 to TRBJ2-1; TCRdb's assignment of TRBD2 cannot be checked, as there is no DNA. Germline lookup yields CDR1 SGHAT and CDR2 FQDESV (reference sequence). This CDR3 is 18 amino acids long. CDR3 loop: CASSLARGLAGATNEQFF.

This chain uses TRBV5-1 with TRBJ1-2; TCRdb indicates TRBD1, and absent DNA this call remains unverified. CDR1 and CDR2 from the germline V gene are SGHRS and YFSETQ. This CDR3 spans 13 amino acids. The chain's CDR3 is CASRPRGDYGYTF.

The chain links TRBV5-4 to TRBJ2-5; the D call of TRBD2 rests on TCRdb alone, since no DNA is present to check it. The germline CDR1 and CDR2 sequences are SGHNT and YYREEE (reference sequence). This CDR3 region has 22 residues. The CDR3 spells CASSLPRNRRLGLAGGQETQYF.

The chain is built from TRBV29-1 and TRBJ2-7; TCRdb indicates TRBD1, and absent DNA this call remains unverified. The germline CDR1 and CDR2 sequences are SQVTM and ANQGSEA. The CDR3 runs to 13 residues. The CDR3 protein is CSVLTGFGYEQYF.

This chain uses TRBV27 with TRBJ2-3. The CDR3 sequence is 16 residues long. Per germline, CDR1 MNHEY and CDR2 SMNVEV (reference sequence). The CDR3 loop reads CASSLRQMGSTDTQYF.

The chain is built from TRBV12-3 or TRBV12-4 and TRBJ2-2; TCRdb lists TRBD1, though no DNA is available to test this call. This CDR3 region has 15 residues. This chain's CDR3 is CASSFLNRVGGELFF.

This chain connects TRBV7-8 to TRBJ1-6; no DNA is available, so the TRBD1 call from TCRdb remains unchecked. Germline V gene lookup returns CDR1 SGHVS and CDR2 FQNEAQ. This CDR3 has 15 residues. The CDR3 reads CASSARQGARSPLHF.

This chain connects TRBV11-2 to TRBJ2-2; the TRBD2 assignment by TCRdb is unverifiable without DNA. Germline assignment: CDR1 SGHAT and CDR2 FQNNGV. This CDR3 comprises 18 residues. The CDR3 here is CASSLRTRSLQRGGELFF.

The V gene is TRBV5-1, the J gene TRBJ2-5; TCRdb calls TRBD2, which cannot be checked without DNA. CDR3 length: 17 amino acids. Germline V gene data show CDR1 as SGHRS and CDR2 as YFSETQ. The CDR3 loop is CASSLAMTSGPEETQYF.

The CDR3 here is CASSNGRYGTDTQYF. This rearrangement joins TRBV5-1 to TRBJ2-3. This CDR3 is 15 amino acids long. Germline V gives CDR1 SGHRS, CDR2 YFSETQ.

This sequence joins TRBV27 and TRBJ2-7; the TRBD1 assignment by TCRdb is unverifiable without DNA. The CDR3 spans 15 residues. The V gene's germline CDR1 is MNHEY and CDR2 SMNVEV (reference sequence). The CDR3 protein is CASRRRGETAYEQYF.

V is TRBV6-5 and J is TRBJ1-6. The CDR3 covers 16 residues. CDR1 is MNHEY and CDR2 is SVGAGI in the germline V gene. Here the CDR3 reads CASSYSSVGVTSPLHF.

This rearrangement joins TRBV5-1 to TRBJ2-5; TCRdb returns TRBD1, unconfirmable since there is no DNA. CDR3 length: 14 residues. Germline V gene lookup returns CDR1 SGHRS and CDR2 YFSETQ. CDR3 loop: CASSQATVTETQYF.

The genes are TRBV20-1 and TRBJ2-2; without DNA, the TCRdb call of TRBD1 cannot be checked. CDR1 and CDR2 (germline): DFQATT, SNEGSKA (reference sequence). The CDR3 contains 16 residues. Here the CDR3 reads CSARDLSGGPTGELFF.

The CDR3 loop is CASSQGWTAGVEQYF. The V and J genes are TRBV3-1 and TRBJ2-7; TCRdb's D call, TRBD2, is unchecked because there is no DNA. The CDR3 spans 15 residues. Looked up from germline, CDR1 is LGHDT and CDR2 is YNNKEL (reference sequence).

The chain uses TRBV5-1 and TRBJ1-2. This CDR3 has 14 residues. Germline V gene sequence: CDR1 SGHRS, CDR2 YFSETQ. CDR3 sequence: CASSSGQPSYGYTF.

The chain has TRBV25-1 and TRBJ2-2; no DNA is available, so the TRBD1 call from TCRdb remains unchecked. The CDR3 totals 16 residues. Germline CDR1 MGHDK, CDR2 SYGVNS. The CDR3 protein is CASSTGHRINTGELFF.

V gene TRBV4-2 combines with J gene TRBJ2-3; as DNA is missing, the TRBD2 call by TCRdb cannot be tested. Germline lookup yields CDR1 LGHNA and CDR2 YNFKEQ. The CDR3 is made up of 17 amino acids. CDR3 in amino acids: CASSQGRAGGGADTQYF.

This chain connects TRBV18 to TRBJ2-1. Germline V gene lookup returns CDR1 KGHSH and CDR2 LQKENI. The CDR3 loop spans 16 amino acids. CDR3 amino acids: CASSQTHSISYNEQFF.

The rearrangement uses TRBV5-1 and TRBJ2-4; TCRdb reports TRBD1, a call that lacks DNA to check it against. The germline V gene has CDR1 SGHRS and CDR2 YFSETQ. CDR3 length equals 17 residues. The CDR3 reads CASSLAGRGMPWNIQYF.

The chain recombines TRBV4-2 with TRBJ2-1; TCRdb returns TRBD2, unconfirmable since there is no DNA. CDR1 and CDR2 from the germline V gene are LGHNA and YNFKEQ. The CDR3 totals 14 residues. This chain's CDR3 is CASSPGGLYNEQFF.

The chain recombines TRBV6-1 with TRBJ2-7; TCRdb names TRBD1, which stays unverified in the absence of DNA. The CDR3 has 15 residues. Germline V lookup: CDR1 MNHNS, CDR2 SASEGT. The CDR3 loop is CASRQIWDSSYEQYF.

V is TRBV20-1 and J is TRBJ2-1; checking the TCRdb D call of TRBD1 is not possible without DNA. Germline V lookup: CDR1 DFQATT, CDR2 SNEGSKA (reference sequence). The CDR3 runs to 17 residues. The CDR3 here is CSARDMRGQGSGDEQFF.

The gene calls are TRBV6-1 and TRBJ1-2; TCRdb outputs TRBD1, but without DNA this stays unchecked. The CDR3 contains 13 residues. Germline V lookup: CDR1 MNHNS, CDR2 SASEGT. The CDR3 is CASSPPKGGGYTF.

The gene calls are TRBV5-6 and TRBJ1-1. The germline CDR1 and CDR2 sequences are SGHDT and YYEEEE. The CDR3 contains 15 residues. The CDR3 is CASSLQGYAWTEAFF.

This CDR3 is CASSQDPQGDTGELFF. V gene TRBV14 combines with J gene TRBJ2-2; TCRdb's D call of TRBD1 is untestable without DNA. Germline V gene data show CDR1 as SGHDN and CDR2 as FVKESK. CDR3 length: 16 residues.

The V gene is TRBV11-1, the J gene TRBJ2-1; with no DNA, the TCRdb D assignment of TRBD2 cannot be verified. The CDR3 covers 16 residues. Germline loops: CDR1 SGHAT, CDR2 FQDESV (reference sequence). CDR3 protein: CASSGRLAGGENEQFF. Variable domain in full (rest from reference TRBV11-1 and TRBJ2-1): EAEVAQSPRYKITEKSQAVAFWCDPISGHATLYWYRQILGQGPELLVQFQDESVVDDSQLPKDRFSAERLKGVDSTLKIQPAELGDSAMYLCASSGRLAGGENEQFFGPGTRLTVL.

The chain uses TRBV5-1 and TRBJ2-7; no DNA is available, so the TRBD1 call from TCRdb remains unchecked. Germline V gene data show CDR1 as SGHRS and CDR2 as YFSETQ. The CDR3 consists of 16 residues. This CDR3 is CASSSQGQGAAYEQYF.